The subject of this entry is one T cell receptor beta chain. V shed 7 bases, J shed 0 bases, and the junction held 17 bases outside the gene matches. Germline V gene sequence: CDR1 DFQATT, CDR2 SNEGSKA (reference sequence). The CDR3 is 18 residues long. TCRdb re-analysed the RT-PCR reads in MiXCR, keeping a single row per CDR3 protein. The sample holds hundreds of thousands of distinct CDR3 sequences, approximately 15% seen once. The receptor was derived from a female donor in good health, serving as a healthy control. The specimen was memory CD4+ T cells from blood. The chain carries TRBV20-1 and TRBJ1-4; TRBD1 matches 7 bases. CDR3 DNA: TGCAGTGTCCGATACAGGGGTAAACCCACTACAACTAATGAAAAACTGTTTTTT. Translation gives CSVRYRGKPTTTNEKLFF.